Below are 32 T cell receptor beta chains sequenced from a single sample in a study of cytomegalovirus exposure and HLA in healthy donors. Assay used: immunoSEQ multiplex PCR; TCRdb lists only in-frame clones, some missing. The sample includes 100,000 to 150,000 clones, roughly 86% of them seen just once. Material: PBMCs. The receptors here all came from a man younger than 45 in good health and CMV-seronegative.

V is TRBV11-2 and J is TRBJ2-7; 7 bases are shared with TRBD1. From germline, CDR1 is SGHAT and CDR2 FQNNGV. The J segment lost 6 bases and the V segment lost 0 bases, leaving 5 bases of the junction unmatched. CDR3 length equals 14 residues. This CDR3 reads CASSLDGRGSEQYF. In DNA, the CDR3 is TGTGCCAGCAGCTTAGACGGCAGGGGGAGCGAGCAGTACTTC. Together with reference TRBV11-2 and TRBJ2-7, the CDR3 gives the full variable domain: EAGVAQSPRYKIIEKRQSVAFWCNPISGHATLYWYQQILGQGPKLLIQFQNNGVVDDSQLPKDRFSAERLKGVDSTLKIQPAKLEDSAVYLCASSLDGRGSEQYFGPGTRLTVT.

CDR3 nucleotide sequence: TGTGCCAGCAGCCAAGATGGGCCTTTACCCGCCTACGAGCAGTACTTC. Its protein product is CASSQDGPLPAYEQYF. The chain has TRBV4-2 and TRBJ2-7; D unresolved. The V end was cut by 0 bases, the J end by 2 bases, with 14 bases between. Germline CDR1 is LGHNA and CDR2 is YNFKEQ. The CDR3 runs 16 residues.

This chain links TRBV5-6 with TRBJ1-6; D not resolved. Germline V gene sequence: CDR1 SGHDT, CDR2 YYEEEE. Trimming took off 0 bases at V and 6 bases at J, with 7 bases between the two ends. There are 14 residues in the CDR3. CDR3 sequence: CASSLVQFNSPLHF. CDR3 bases: TGTGCCAGCAGCTTGGTTCAGTTTAATTCACCCCTCCACTTT.

The V call is TRBV29-1, the J call TRBJ2-1; 8 bases are shared with TRBD2. The CDR3 has 14 amino acids. The germline V gene encodes CDR1 SQVTM and CDR2 ANQGSEA. The CDR3 region has the DNA TGCAGTGTAGCGGGGACCGTCTCCTACAATGAGCAGTTCTTC. Translation: CSVAGTVSYNEQFF.

V usage is TRBV7-8 and J usage is TRBJ2-7; D possibly corresponds to TRBD1 (5 bases). The V and J ends lost 5 bases and 0 bases respectively, with 20 bases between them. The CDR3 is made up of 17 amino acids. Germline V gene lookup returns CDR1 SGHVS and CDR2 FQNEAQ. The CDR3 is CASSPQERGWGSYEQYF. CDR3 nucleotide sequence: TGTGCCAGCAGCCCGCAGGAAAGGGGTTGGGGCTCCTACGAGCAGTACTTC.

The chain couples TRBV7-3 to TRBJ2-5; D may be TRBD2 (6 bases). The germline V and J ends were trimmed by 2 bases and 4 bases, with 11 bases remaining between them. The CDR3 is 14 residues long. Germline V gene lookup returns CDR1 SGHTA and CDR2 FQGTGA. CDR3 protein: CASSLGGSPETQYF. CDR3 bases: TGTGCCAGCAGCTTAGGGGGGAGCCCAGAGACCCAGTACTTC.

This chain links TRBV15 with TRBJ2-1, with 9 bases matching TRBD1. The germline CDR1 and CDR2 sequences are LNHNV and YYDKDF (reference sequence). V lost 0 bases and J lost 9; bases outside the gene matches: 15. The CDR3 extends over 18 amino acids. The CDR3 is CATSRDRAIGTGRREQFF. The CDR3 nucleotides are TGTGCCACCAGCAGAGATCGGGCAATCGGGACAGGGCGTCGTGAGCAGTTCTTC.

The chain recombines TRBV29-1 with TRBJ2-7, with 8 bases lining up with TRBD1. The V and J ends lost 7 bases and 6 bases, in that order; junction bases with no gene match: 8. This CDR3 has 12 residues. Germline CDR1 reads SQVTM; CDR2 reads ANQGSEA. CDR3 amino acids: CSGTGSIGEQYF. Written as DNA, the CDR3 is TGCAGCGGGACAGGGAGTATTGGCGAGCAGTACTTC.

The V gene is TRBV18, the J gene TRBJ2-1, with D perhaps matching TRBD1 (6 bases). This CDR3 is 12 amino acids long. Germline V gene data show CDR1 as KGHSH and CDR2 as LQKENI. V gave up 2 bases and J gave up 10 bases, with 9 bases separating them. CDR3 DNA: TGTGCCAGCTCACCATTACAGGGAGAGCAGTTCTTC. It encodes CASSPLQGEQFF.

The chain employs TRBV19 and TRBJ2-7; D remains unclear. The germline V gene encodes CDR1 LNHDA and CDR2 SQIVND (reference sequence). V lost 3 bases and J 6 bases, leaving 3 bases between the germline ends. This CDR3 has 10 amino acids. The CDR3 DNA is TGTGCCAGTAGTATGGCCGAGCAGTACTTC. It is translated as CASSMAEQYF. Complete variable domain (other parts from reference TRBV19 and TRBJ2-7): DGGITQSPKYLFRKEGQNVTLSCEQNLNHDAMYWYRQDPGQGLRLIYYSQIVNDFQKGDIAEGYSVSREKKESFPLTVTSAQKNPTAFYLCASSMAEQYFGPGTRLTVT.

The rearrangement uses TRBV15 and TRBJ1-2; 8 nucleotides align to TRBD1. J gave up 6 bases and V 3 bases, and 6 bases lay outside the gene matches. From germline, CDR1 is LNHNV and CDR2 YYDKDF (reference sequence). The CDR3 contains 14 residues. CDR3 DNA sequence: TGTGCCACCAGCAGCGGCAGGGGGCTTAATGGCTACACCTTC. It yields the protein CATSSGRGLNGYTF. The variable domain in full, completed from reference TRBV15 and TRBJ1-2, reads DAMVIQNPRYQVTQFGKPVTLSCSQTLNHNVMYWYQQKSSQAPKLLFHYYDKDFNNEADTPDNFQSRRPNTSFCFLDIRSPGLGDTAMYLCATSSGRGLNGYTFGSGTRLTVV.

The V gene is TRBV9, the J gene TRBJ2-7; TRBD1 matches 8 bases. Per the germline V gene, CDR1 is SGDLS and CDR2 is YYNGEE. V lost 4 bases, J lost 4 bases, and 19 bases stayed unmatched. The CDR3 is made up of 18 amino acids. The DNA of the CDR3 is TGTGCCAGCAGCCTCGGCGGGGAAGAGGACAGGGACTTTTACGAGCAGTACTTC. Amino acids: CASSLGGEEDRDFYEQYF.

The chain couples TRBV7-3 to TRBJ2-2; D is perhaps TRBD2 (5 bases). The V end lost 5 bases, the J end lost 0 bases, and 7 bases lay between the germline ends. This CDR3 is 14 amino acids long. Germline V lookup: CDR1 SGHTA, CDR2 FQGTGA. CDR3 residues: CASSPDSNTGELFF. As DNA, the CDR3 is TGTGCCAGCAGCCCGGACTCGAACACCGGGGAGCTGTTTTTT.

This chain's CDR3 is CASRPPGQGTYEQYF. The CDR3, as DNA: TGTGCCAGCAGACCACCGGGACAGGGGACCTACGAGCAGTACTTC. The rearrangement joins TRBV28 to TRBJ2-7; 10 bases align to TRBD1. The germline V gene has CDR1 MDHEN and CDR2 SYDVKM. CDR3 length: 15 residues. The J segment lost 2 bases and the V segment lost 6 bases, leaving 7 bases of the junction unmatched.

This chain uses TRBV15 with TRBJ2-7, with TRBD2 as a possible D gene (5 bases). CDR3 size: 13 residues. The V gene lost 9 bases and the J gene lost 5 bases, with 17 bases spanning the gap. CDR1 is LNHNV and CDR2 is YYDKDF in the germline V gene (reference sequence). CDR3 nucleotide sequence: TGTGCCACTCGGCGAGGGATCGGGGACGAGCAGTACTTC. Its translation: CATRRGIGDEQYF.

This clone was counted between two and nine times. V and J are TRBV4-1 and TRBJ1-2; D gene uncertain. Germline V gene lookup returns CDR1 MGHRA and CDR2 YSYEKL. The CDR3 is 15 residues long. Between the trimmed V and J ends, which lost 1 base and 3 bases, there was a span of 12 bases. The CDR3 sequence: CASSQGRERDYGYTF. The CDR3 DNA is TGCGCCAGCAGCCAAGGGAGGGAAAGGGACTATGGCTACACCTTC.

The chain joins TRBV27 to TRBJ2-5; perhaps TRBD1 as D (6 bases). The germline V gene has CDR1 MNHEY and CDR2 SMNVEV (reference sequence). V was pared by 1 base and J by 4 bases, with 7 bases between. The length of the CDR3 is 13 residues. In DNA, the CDR3 is TGTGCCAGCAGTTTATTAGGGGGAGAGACCCAGTACTTC. It yields the protein CASSLLGGETQYF.

The chain recombines TRBV6-5 with TRBJ1-6; D unresolved. There are 13 residues in the CDR3. Trimming shortened V by 8 bases and J by 3 bases, and 8 bases separated the two germline ends. Germline values: CDR1 MNHEY, CDR2 SVGAGI. CDR3 coding DNA: TGTGCCAGCTGGGCCAGCTATAATTCACCCCTCCACTTT. Translation: CASWASYNSPLHF.

This clone was counted once. The rearrangement links TRBV6-1 to TRBJ2-7; 7 bases match TRBD1. V dropped 6 bases and J dropped 0; count of bases not matched to a gene: 5. Germline V gene data show CDR1 as MNHNS and CDR2 as SASEGT. The length of the CDR3 is 14 residues. For the CDR3, the DNA is TGTGCCAGCAGGGGACAGTTCCTCTCCTACGAGCAGTACTTC. Amino acid sequence: CASRGQFLSYEQYF.

This chain links TRBV29-1 with TRBJ1-1; D is ambiguous. The CDR3 is made up of 13 amino acids. V lost 3 bases and J lost 2, with 10 bases in between. Germline values: CDR1 SQVTM, CDR2 ANQGSEA. In DNA, the CDR3 is TGCAGCGTTGAGGAGCGGGCCAACACTGAAGCTTTCTTT. This codes for CSVEERANTEAFF. The full variable domain, in which reference TRBV29-1 and TRBJ1-1 provide the parts outside the CDR3, is SAVISQKPSRDICQRGTSLTIQCQVDSQVTMMFWYRQQPGQSLTLIATANQGSEATYESGFVIDKFPISRPNLTFSTLTVSNMSPEDSSIYLCSVEERANTEAFFGQGTRLTVV.

The genes are TRBV5-6 and TRBJ1-2; the D gene is possibly TRBD1 (6 bases). The germline CDR1 and CDR2 sequences are SGHDT and YYEEEE. V was clipped by 6 bases and J by 5 bases, with 17 bases between them. CDR3 length: 14 residues. CDR3 loop: CASKVRGALYGYTF. DNA of the CDR3: TGTGCCAGCAAGGTACGGGGGGCCTTATATGGCTACACCTTC.

The chain recombines TRBV7-3 with TRBJ2-3, with D unresolved. The V end was cut by 5 bases, the J end by 2 bases, with 8 bases between. CDR3 length: 13 amino acids. Germline V gene lookup returns CDR1 SGHTA and CDR2 FQGTGA. The CDR3 coding sequence is TGTGCCAGCAGCCGATCCTACACAGATACGCAGTATTTT. This translates into CASSRSYTDTQYF.

In DNA, the CDR3 is TGTGCCAGCAGCCCCCAGGGACAGGCGATGGGAGATACGCAGTATTTT. Its protein is CASSPQGQAMGDTQYF. This rearrangement joins TRBV7-2 to TRBJ2-3, with 8 positions matching TRBD1. CDR1 is SGHTA and CDR2 is FQGNSA in the germline V gene. Trimming at V came to 5 bases and at J to 5 bases, leaving 12 bases not matched to a gene. This CDR3 region has 16 residues.

The chain couples TRBV5-1 to TRBJ1-1, with D perhaps TRBD1 (5 bases). Germline values: CDR1 SGHRS, CDR2 YFSETQ. Trimming shortened V by 0 bases and J by 5 bases, and 14 bases separated the two germline ends. CDR3 length equals 15 residues. The CDR3: CASSLVSGGRTEAFF. The DNA of the CDR3 is TGCGCCAGCAGCTTGGTTTCGGGGGGACGAACTGAAGCTTTCTTT.

The V call is TRBV6-1, the J call TRBJ2-2; D is perhaps TRBD1 (6 bases). The CDR3 length is 14 residues. Germline V lookup: CDR1 MNHNS, CDR2 SASEGT. The V end was cut by 6 bases, the J end by 0 bases, with 8 bases between. The DNA of the CDR3 is TGTGCCAGCAGCTGGACAGCGAACACCGGGGAGCTGTTTTTT. Protein: CASSWTANTGELFF.

V usage is TRBV19 and J usage is TRBJ1-3; 7 bases fit TRBD1. CDR1 is LNHDA, CDR2 SQIVND, per germline (reference sequence). The CDR3 is 17 residues long. The V segment lost 6 bases and the J segment 0 bases; nucleotides outside the gene matches: 11. The CDR3 here is CASRERTGPFSGNTIYF. Here the CDR3 DNA reads TGTGCCAGTAGGGAAAGGACAGGTCCCTTCTCTGGAAACACCATATATTTT.

This sequence joins TRBV5-1 and TRBJ1-1; D call uncertain. CDR1 and CDR2 from the germline V gene are SGHRS and YFSETQ. V lost 0 bases and J lost 3, with 9 bases in between. The CDR3 covers 14 residues. CDR3 coding DNA: TGCGCCAGCAGCTTGGTCGGAGGGCACACTGAAGCTTTCTTT. This sequence encodes CASSLVGGHTEAFF.

The CDR3 sequence: CASSRGLRARNEKLFF. CDR3 DNA sequence: TGTGCCAGCAGCAGAGGGCTGAGGGCCCGTAATGAAAAACTGTTTTTT. The V gene is TRBV25-1, the J gene TRBJ1-4; D is ambiguous. V lost 6 bases to trimming and J lost 4 bases, with 18 bases between them. The V gene's germline CDR1 is MGHDK and CDR2 SYGVNS. The CDR3 is 16 amino acids.

The V call is TRBV6-5, the J call TRBJ2-7; no clear D gene. This CDR3 has 15 residues. Trimming removed 6 bases from V and 2 bases from J, with 17 bases in between. Germline CDR1 and CDR2: MNHEY and SVGAGI. The CDR3 sequence is CASSPNPGYTYEQYF. The CDR3 nucleotides read TGTGCCAGCAGCCCAAACCCCGGGTACACCTACGAGCAGTACTTC.

The chain is built from TRBV7-8 and TRBJ1-1; D is ambiguous. The CDR3 contains 12 residues. Trimming stripped 5 bases from V and 8 bases from J, with 12 bases between. The germline V gene encodes CDR1 SGHVS and CDR2 FQNEAQ. The CDR3 protein is CASSPQEGEAFF. The CDR3 DNA sequence: TGTGCCAGCAGCCCGCAAGAGGGAGAAGCTTTCTTT. The full variable domain, completed using reference TRBV7-8 and TRBJ1-1, is GAGVSQSPRYKVAKRGQDVALRCDPISGHVSLFWYQQALGQGPEFLTYFQNEAQLDKSGLPSDRFFAERPEGSVSTLKIQRTQQEDSAVYLCASSPQEGEAFFGQGTRLTVV.

The count of this clone is one. The chain employs TRBV5-4 and TRBJ2-7; 9 bases are a match to TRBD1. The J segment lost 4 bases and the V segment lost 3 bases, leaving 5 bases of the junction unmatched. Germline V lookup: CDR1 SGHNT, CDR2 YYREEE (reference sequence). The CDR3 runs to 14 residues. CDR3 protein: CASSWGDRVYEQYF. For the CDR3, the DNA is TGTGCCAGCAGCTGGGGGGACAGGGTATACGAGCAGTACTTC.

The genes are TRBV28 and TRBJ1-2; TRBD1 matches 12 bases. Germline values: CDR1 MDHEN, CDR2 SYDVKM. The CDR3 runs to 14 residues. After removal of 6 bases from V and 2 bases from J, the junction contained 1 base not matched to a gene. CDR3 nucleotide sequence: TGTGCCAGCAGGGGACAGGGGGCAAACTATGGCTACACCTTC. Its translation is CASRGQGANYGYTF.